Below are 5 T cell receptor beta chains sequenced from a single sample in a study of blood T cell repertoires in COVID-19. Libraries were prepared by immunoSEQ multiplex PCR; TCRdb keeps only in-frame clonotypes and omits some of them. The table includes roughly 100,000 clones, under 90% detected once. The sample was peripheral blood. The receptors here all came from a woman aged 55-70 years with acute or convalescent COVID-19.

This chain uses TRBV5-1 with TRBJ1-6, with 7 bases identical to TRBD1. Looked up from germline, CDR1 is SGHRS and CDR2 is YFSETQ. The CDR3 totals 14 residues. V lost 0 bases to trimming and J lost 9 bases; unmatched junction nucleotides: 3. The CDR3 DNA is TGCGCCAGCAGCTTGGGACAGGGTGGTTCACCCCTCCACTTT. Amino acids: CASSLGQGGSPLHF.

CDR3 protein: CASSQDRWSPRLSYTGELFF. CDR3 bases: TGTGCCAGCAGCCAAGACCGCTGGAGTCCTCGGCTTTCCTACACCGGGGAGCTGTTTTTT. V gene TRBV3-1 (or the pseudogene TRBV3-2) combines with J gene TRBJ2-2; D ambiguous. The CDR3 loop spans 20 amino acids. Germline CDR1 LGHDT, CDR2 YNNKEL (reference sequence). The germline V and J ends were trimmed by 0 bases and 3 bases, with 23 bases remaining between them.

The chain couples TRBV6-5 to TRBJ1-2; 8 nucleotides align to TRBD1. Germline V lookup: CDR1 MNHEY, CDR2 SVGAGI. The CDR3 is made up of 13 amino acids. Unmatched junction bases numbered 7, after V lost 6 bases and J lost 7 bases. CDR3 sequence (DNA): TGTGCCAGCAGGGACAGGGAATTCGTTGGCTACACCTTC. Amino acid sequence: CASRDREFVGYTF.

This clone appeared once. This CDR3 is also generated by other DNA sequences in the sample. The rearrangement uses TRBV28 and TRBJ2-7; possible D gene TRBD1, 5 bases. The CDR3 covers 13 residues. The V gene lost 6 bases and the J gene lost 2 bases, with 11 bases spanning the gap. Germline V lookup: CDR1 MDHEN, CDR2 SYDVKM. The DNA for the CDR3 is TGTGCCAGCAGACCCCAGGGAACCTACGAGCAGTACTTC. Protein product: CASRPQGTYEQYF.

This clone has a single count. J is TRBJ2-1 and V is TRBV5-1; no definite D call. The germline CDR1 and CDR2 sequences are SGHRS and YFSETQ. The CDR3 runs 13 residues. Trimming stripped 0 bases from V and 6 bases from J, with 7 bases between. The CDR3 loop reads CASSLAGPNEQFF. In DNA form, the CDR3 reads TGCGCCAGCAGCTTGGCCGGTCCCAATGAGCAGTTCTTC.